The 19 T cell receptor beta chains presented below share a single source sample, sequenced in a study of cytomegalovirus exposure and HLA in healthy donors. With 60 Vbeta and 13 Jbeta primers, the PCR was carried out. Method: immunoSEQ multiplex PCR; TCRdb's copy keeps in-frame clones and lacks some. The sample has roughly 98,000 clones; about 74% are singletons. The sequenced sample consisted of PBMCs. These receptors were taken from a female donor in good health and CMV-seronegative.

This clone has only one observation. The chain employs TRBV25-1 and TRBJ2-4, with 8 nucleotides matching TRBD1. Losses at the gene ends were 7 bases for V and 1 base for J; bases not matched to a gene: 6. CDR1 and CDR2 (germline): MGHDK, SYGVNS. This CDR3 region has 15 residues. The CDR3 loop is CASKSGQEAKNIQYF. The DNA of the CDR3 is TGTGCCAGCAAATCGGGACAGGAGGCCAAAAACATTCAGTACTTC.

This chain uses TRBV7-9 with TRBJ2-7, with D perhaps TRBD1 (5 bases). The CDR3 has 14 residues. Germline V lookup: CDR1 SEHNR, CDR2 FQNEAQ (reference sequence). V lost 2 bases and J lost 2, with 10 bases in between. Here the CDR3 DNA reads TGTGCCAGCAGCTTAAATCAGGGCCCCTACGAGCAGTACTTC. As protein: CASSLNQGPYEQYF.

J is TRBJ2-5 and V is TRBV10-2; a possible D gene is TRBD1 (5 bases). Trimming took off 2 bases at V and 5 bases at J, with 9 bases between the two ends. This CDR3 spans 13 amino acids. The V gene's germline CDR1 is WSHSY and CDR2 SAAADI. CDR3 nucleotides: TGCGCCAGCAGTGAGCAAGGGGTGGAGACCCAGTACTTC. This sequence encodes CASSEQGVETQYF.

The rearrangement uses TRBV28 and TRBJ2-7, with TRBD1 matching 9 bases. Germline V lookup: CDR1 MDHEN, CDR2 SYDVKM. V lost 6 bases and J lost 2; bases outside the gene matches: 8. This CDR3 comprises 15 residues. The CDR3 DNA reads as TGTGCCAGCAGGTATAAGGGACAGGGTACCTACGAGCAGTACTTC. The encoded protein is CASRYKGQGTYEQYF.

In DNA form, the CDR3 reads TGTGCCTGGACGAGGGAGACAGGGCCCTCTGGAAACACCATATATTTT. It yields the protein CAWTRETGPSGNTIYF. The chain recombines TRBV30 with TRBJ1-3, with TRBD1 matching over 7 bases. The CDR3 covers 16 residues. Germline V gene data show CDR1 as GTSNPN and CDR2 as SVGIG (reference sequence). The trim removed 4 bases at V and 0 bases at J, leaving 9 bases unmatched.

This clone was found a few times. This chain links TRBV5-1 with TRBJ2-5; the D gene is possibly TRBD2 (6 bases). Germline V gives CDR1 SGHRS, CDR2 YFSETQ. V was pared by 2 bases and J by 5 bases, with 13 bases between. CDR3 size: 14 residues. The CDR3 loop reads CASSLGTPRETQYF. CDR3 nucleotide sequence: TGCGCCAGCAGCTTAGGGACTCCGAGGGAGACCCAGTACTTC.

The J gene is TRBJ2-7, the V gene TRBV6-5; 10 bases are shared with TRBD2. The CDR3 has 16 amino acids. Germline V lookup: CDR1 MNHEY, CDR2 SVGAGI. V shed 0 bases, J shed 2 bases, and the junction held 4 bases outside the gene matches. The CDR3 loop reads CASSYSSSGGTYEQYF. In DNA, the CDR3 is TGTGCCAGCAGTTACTCTTCTAGCGGGGGTACCTACGAGCAGTACTTC.

J is TRBJ2-7 and V is TRBV11-2; a weak D match, TRBD1 (7 bases). CDR1 SGHAT and CDR2 FQNNGV come from the germline V gene. The V and J ends lost 2 bases and 10 bases respectively, with 15 bases between them. The CDR3 extends over 13 amino acids. This CDR3 is CASSLQGGRGQYF. CDR3 nucleotide sequence: TGTGCCAGCAGCTTACAGGGGGGAAGGGGACAGTACTTC.

Comment on this clone: At one end the junction does not follow the germline gene, possibly because of a read error. The chain uses TRBV2 and TRBJ2-1, with TRBD1 as a possible D gene (6 bases). The CDR3 consists of 16 residues. Germline V gives CDR1 SNHLY, CDR2 FYNNEI. The CDR3 is CASSRPGQLGYDEQFF. The CDR3 DNA reads as TGTGCCAGCAGTCGGCCCGGACAGTTGGGCTACGATGAGCAGTTCTTC. Together with reference TRBV2 and TRBJ2-1, the CDR3 gives the full variable domain: EPEVTQTPSHQVTQMGQEVILRCVPISNHLYFYWYRQILGQKVEFLVSFYNNEISEKSEIFDDQFSVERPDGSNFTLKIRSTKLEDSAMYFCASSRPGQLGYDEQFFGPGTRLTVL.

This chain links TRBV28 with TRBJ1-2, with no clear D. The CDR3 is 15 amino acids. Germline-derived CDR1 and CDR2 are MDHEN and SYDVKM. V was shortened by 5 bases and J by 4 bases, with 17 bases between the two germline ends. The CDR3 bases are TGTGCCAGCAGTCCCCTAAGCGGGAACCTCTATGGCTACACCTTC. Protein: CASSPLSGNLYGYTF.

The rearrangement uses TRBV25-1 and TRBJ2-1, with TRBD2 identical over 7 bases. Germline loops: CDR1 MGHDK, CDR2 SYGVNS. The CDR3 covers 13 residues. With V trimmed by 3 bases and J by 9 bases, 5 bases remained unmatched. The DNA of the CDR3 is TGTGCCAGCAGTGAGCTACTAGCGAGTGAGCAGTTCTTC. Amino acids: CASSELLASEQFF.

This clone was found a few times. The CDR3 protein is CASSPDQGGANTGELFF. The CDR3 region has the DNA TGTGCCAGCTCACCGGATCAGGGGGGAGCGAACACCGGGGAGCTGTTTTTT. The J gene is TRBJ2-2, the V gene TRBV18; maybe TRBD1 (7 bases). Trimming shortened V by 3 bases and J by 0 bases, and 14 bases separated the two germline ends. The CDR3 contains 17 residues. Per the germline V gene, CDR1 is KGHSH and CDR2 is LQKENI.

The chain carries TRBV6-5 and TRBJ2-1, with 10 nucleotides matching TRBD1. V was clipped by 2 bases and J by 14 bases; unmatched bases: 6. The CDR3 covers 13 residues. Germline CDR1 and CDR2: MNHEY and SVGAGI. The CDR3 DNA follows: TGTGCCAGCAGTTACGAGGGACAGGGGATCGAGTTCTTC. Encoded protein: CASSYEGQGIEFF.

The chain couples TRBV7-2 to TRBJ2-7; 12 bases are a match to TRBD2. The CDR3 has 15 amino acids. Per the germline V gene, CDR1 is SGHTA and CDR2 is FQGNSA. Trimming at V came to 2 bases and at J to 2 bases, leaving 1 base not matched to a gene. Written as DNA, the CDR3 is TGTGCCAGCAGCTTACGGACTAGCGGGGCCTACGAGCAGTACTTC. It yields the protein CASSLRTSGAYEQYF.

The chain carries TRBV29-1 and TRBJ2-3; D perhaps matches TRBD1 (7 bases). Germline CDR1 and CDR2: SQVTM and ANQGSEA. CDR3 length: 14 residues. Between the trimmed V and J ends, which lost 5 bases and 0 bases, there was a span of 12 bases. CDR3 region: CSVQGGVSTDTQYF. Written as DNA, the CDR3 is TGCAGCGTTCAGGGGGGAGTAAGCACAGATACGCAGTATTTT.

The chain carries TRBV6-6 and TRBJ1-4, with 8 bases identical to TRBD1. The CDR3 runs to 14 residues. Per the germline V gene, CDR1 is MNHNY and CDR2 is SVGAGI (reference sequence). After removal of 4 bases from V and 8 bases from J, the junction contained 6 bases not matched to a gene. CDR3 nucleotide sequence: TGTGCCAGCAGTTTGACAGGGGTGGGGGAAAAACTGTTTTTT. Translating it yields CASSLTGVGEKLFF.

The chain carries TRBV30 and TRBJ2-1; 7 bases align to TRBD1. The germline V gene has CDR1 GTSNPN and CDR2 SVGIG (reference sequence). The CDR3 contains 16 residues. The V segment lost 2 bases and the J segment 1 base; nucleotides outside the gene matches: 8. DNA of the CDR3: TGTGCCTGGAGTAAGGACAGGACATCATCCTACAATGAGCAGTTCTTC. Protein sequence: CAWSKDRTSSYNEQFF.

This rearrangement joins TRBV10-3 to TRBJ1-3, with TRBD1 matching 9 bases. V shed 6 bases, J shed 3 bases, and the junction held 3 bases outside the gene matches. Germline V gene sequence: CDR1 ENHRY, CDR2 SYGVKD. This CDR3 region has 14 residues. The CDR3 sequence: CAISGQGNGNTIYF. The CDR3 DNA sequence: TGTGCCATCAGCGGACAGGGGAATGGAAACACCATATATTTT.

The genes are TRBV10-2 and TRBJ2-7; D remains unclear. This CDR3 has 10 residues. V shed 6 bases and J shed 6 bases, with 6 bases lying between them. Per the germline V gene, CDR1 is WSHSY and CDR2 is SAAADI. CDR3 in amino acids: CASSAPEQYF. CDR3 DNA sequence: TGCGCCAGCAGCGCGCCCGAGCAGTACTTC.